Listed below are T cell receptor beta chains from one sample, sequenced in a study of blood T cell repertoires in COVID-19. The data were produced by immunoSEQ multiplex PCR, yet TCRdb's version contains in-frame clones alone and is incomplete. This sample has 200,000 or so clones; almost 85% occur once, and the top ten carry roughly 6.9%. The sequencing input was peripheral blood. Receptors were obtained from a human donor with acute or convalescent COVID-19. The donor label of this sample is uncertain. CDR3s leave out the opening cysteine and the closing phenylalanine or tryptophan. Each record gives: V gene, J gene, CDR3 length, CDR3 protein.

V: TRBV6-2/TRBV6-3
J: TRBJ1-2
length: 12
CDR3: ASSYSGTGNGYT

V: TRBV29-1
J: TRBJ2-1
length: 9
CDR3: SGKHNNEQF

V: TRBV3-1/TRBV3-2
J: TRBJ2-1
length: 14
CDR3: ASSPYSSGSQSEQF

V: TRBV19
J: TRBJ1-5
length: 14
CDR3: ASSILTGGSNQPQH

V: TRBV7-2
J: TRBJ2-2
length: 12
CDR3: ASSADRVPGELF

V: TRBV3-1/TRBV3-2
J: TRBJ2-6
length: 13
CDR3: ASSWDRAGANVLT

V: TRBV5-4
J: TRBJ2-7
length: 11
CDR3: ASSSTGKYEQY

V: TRBV6-6
J: TRBJ2-7
length: 11
CDR3: ASSLGQLYEQY

V: TRBV5-4
J: TRBJ2-7
length: 14
CDR3: ASSRGGSGSDREQY

V: TRBV5-1
J: TRBJ2-7
length: 15
CDR3: ASSLGAGQPGRYEQY

V: TRBV9
J: TRBJ2-7
length: 16
CDR3: ASEAVKGNTGSPYEQY